The next 18 T cell receptor beta chains were all read from a single sample in a study of blood T cell repertoires in COVID-19. TCRdb's copy holds only in-frame clones and misses some; the assay was immunoSEQ multiplex PCR. The table includes approximately 220,000 clones, about four fifths detected once. The specimen sequenced was PBMCs or T cells enriched from blood (not recorded which). The receptors here all came from a woman between 40 and 50 years old who had recovered from COVID-19.

V usage is TRBV6-5 and J usage is TRBJ1-6; TRBD1 aligns across 8 bases. The CDR3 loop spans 14 amino acids. Germline CDR1 MNHEY, CDR2 SVGAGI. The ends lost 7 bases at V and 7 bases at J; junction bases unmatched: 6. The CDR3 region is CASNGQGVNSPLHF. As DNA, the CDR3 is TGTGCCAGCAACGGACAGGGAGTCAATTCACCCCTCCACTTT.

This chain links TRBV27 with TRBJ2-4, with D perhaps matching TRBD2 (6 bases). Trimming took 2 bases from V and 9 from J, leaving 17 bases between them. This CDR3 has 15 residues. From germline, CDR1 is MNHEY and CDR2 SMNVEV (reference sequence). The CDR3 here is CASSLRQAAGGIQYF. CDR3 bases: TGTGCCAGCAGTTTACGGCAGGCAGCGGGTGGCATTCAGTACTTC.

The genes are TRBV6-5 and TRBJ2-3; D gene unclear. Germline V gene sequence: CDR1 MNHEY, CDR2 SVGAGI. This CDR3 has 13 amino acids. V shed 8 bases and J shed 6 bases, with 15 bases lying between them. The CDR3 bases are TGTGCCAGCGTACCCACAATCATGGATACGCAGTATTTT. It translates to CASVPTIMDTQYF.

The chain links TRBV5-4 to TRBJ2-7; 10 nucleotides align to TRBD2. Germline V lookup: CDR1 SGHNT, CDR2 YYREEE (reference sequence). This CDR3 is built from 13 residues. The V segment lost 6 bases and the J segment 4 bases; nucleotides outside the gene matches: 4. CDR3: CASTGTSVYEQYF. CDR3 DNA: TGTGCCAGCACCGGGACTAGCGTGTACGAGCAGTACTTC.

For this clone: This CDR3 is also generated by other DNA sequences in the sample. The rearrangement joins TRBV11-2 to TRBJ2-2; unclear D gene. The germline CDR1 and CDR2 sequences are SGHAT and FQNNGV. V was pared by 5 bases and J by 4 bases, with 11 bases between. The CDR3 consists of 14 residues. In DNA, the CDR3 is TGTGCCAGCAGCCCTCAGGCCGGCACCGGGGAGCTGTTTTTT. This translates into CASSPQAGTGELFF.

The J gene is TRBJ2-6, the V gene TRBV18; 9 bases map to TRBD2. The germline V gene has CDR1 KGHSH and CDR2 LQKENI. The CDR3 has 19 amino acids. The J segment lost 2 bases and the V segment lost 3 bases, leaving 11 bases of the junction unmatched. As DNA, the CDR3 is TGTGCCAGCTCACCTTTCTCAGCGGGAGGAGGGACTGGGGCCAACGTCCTGACTTTC. It encodes CASSPFSAGGGTGANVLTF. Variable domain in full (rest from reference TRBV18 and TRBJ2-6): NAGVMQNPRHLVRRRGQEARLRCSPMKGHSHVYWYRQLPEEGLKFMVYLQKENIIDESGMPKERFSAEFPKEGPSILRIQQVVRGDSAAYFCASSPFSAGGGTGANVLTFGAGSRLTVL.

This chain connects TRBV24-1 to TRBJ2-1, with 9 nucleotides matching TRBD2. The V gene end was trimmed by 4 bases and the J gene end by 12 bases; junction bases not matched to a gene: 6. CDR1 is KGHDR and CDR2 is SFDVKD in the germline V gene. The CDR3 is 13 residues long. This CDR3 reads CATSDDGTSSQFF. Here the CDR3 DNA reads TGTGCCACCAGTGACGACGGGACTAGCTCGCAGTTCTTC.

This clone was seen only once. V and J are TRBV27 and TRBJ2-1; 8 bases map to TRBD2. The CDR3 is 15 residues long. V shed 5 bases, J shed 2 bases, and the junction held 5 bases outside the gene matches. Germline CDR1 MNHEY, CDR2 SMNVEV (reference sequence). The CDR3 DNA reads TGTGCCAGCAGTCGAAACGGGGGGGCCTACAATGAGCAGTTCTTC. This gives the protein CASSRNGGAYNEQFF.

The CDR3 protein is CASSWTGYGYTF. The CDR3 bases are TGCGCCAGCAGCTGGACAGGCTATGGCTACACCTTC. The chain joins TRBV5-1 to TRBJ1-2; 7 bases are a match to TRBD1. Germline V gene lookup returns CDR1 SGHRS and CDR2 YFSETQ. The CDR3 is made up of 12 amino acids. The ends lost 3 bases at V and 4 bases at J; junction bases unmatched: 0.

This chain uses TRBV7-6 with TRBJ2-2; 8 bases match TRBD2. Germline values: CDR1 SGHVS, CDR2 FNYEAQ. V shed 1 base, J shed 5 bases, and the junction held 3 bases outside the gene matches. The CDR3 is 15 amino acids. The CDR3 is CASSLGGGRTGELFF. As DNA, the CDR3 is TGTGCCAGCAGCTTAGGAGGCGGGAGGACCGGGGAGCTGTTTTTT.

V is TRBV27 and J is TRBJ2-7; D gene uncertain. Germline CDR1 and CDR2: MNHEY and SMNVEV (reference sequence). This CDR3 has 14 amino acids. Trimming left V 5 bases short and J 5 bases short, with 16 bases between. CDR3 loop: CASSRPYSGHEQYF. CDR3 in DNA: TGTGCCAGCAGTCGTCCTTATAGTGGTCACGAGCAGTACTTC.

Remarks on this clone: The sample contains more than one DNA sequence encoding this CDR3. This chain uses TRBV9 with TRBJ2-3, with D hard to call. V was shortened by 3 bases and J by 0 bases, with 2 bases between the two germline ends. Germline V gene lookup returns CDR1 SGDLS and CDR2 YYNGEE. The CDR3 covers 12 residues. The CDR3 DNA reads as TGTGCCAGCAGCGCAAGCACAGATACGCAGTATTTT. Protein product: CASSASTDTQYF.

This CDR3 is CASQFQGTDTQYF. The CDR3 DNA reads as TGTGCCAGCCAATTTCAGGGCACAGATACGCAGTATTTT. This chain connects TRBV7-2 to TRBJ2-3; D gene uncertain. CDR1 and CDR2 (germline): SGHTA, FQGNSA. CDR3 length equals 13 residues. V gave up 8 bases and J gave up 1 base, with 10 bases separating them.

J is TRBJ1-2 and V is TRBV3-1 (or the pseudogene TRBV3-2); 11 nucleotides match TRBD1. The CDR3 is 15 residues long. Germline-derived CDR1 and CDR2 are LGHDT and YNNKEL (reference sequence). J lost 5 bases, V lost 4 bases, and 6 bases had no gene match. Here the CDR3 DNA reads TGTGCCAGCAGCCTTTGGACAGGGGGCGGTTATGGCTACACCTTC. Residues: CASSLWTGGGYGYTF.

This sequence joins TRBV21-1 and TRBJ1-1; the table calls TRBD1, which could not be checked here. TRBV21-1 is classified as a pseudogene. The CDR3 sequence is 11 residues long. CDR3 residues: CASRGVTEAFF. The CDR3 DNA follows: TGTGCCAGCAGAGGGGTCACTGAAGCTTTCTTT.

This clone was detected only a few times. CDR3: CASMGIGRQPQHF. CDR3 sequence (DNA): TGTGCCAGTATGGGGATCGGGAGGCAGCCCCAGCATTTT. J is TRBJ1-5 and V is TRBV19; D not certain. With 7 bases removed from V and 7 bases from J, the gap between germline ends came to 14 bases. Germline V gene lookup returns CDR1 LNHDA and CDR2 SQIVND (reference sequence). The CDR3 covers 13 residues.

On this clone itself: Sequence at one end of the junction differs from germline and may be a read error. The gene calls are TRBV6-5 and TRBJ2-1; 10 bases line up with TRBD2. The length of the CDR3 is 15 residues. CDR1 is MNHEY and CDR2 is SVGAGI in the germline V gene. CDR3 loop: CASSHSSGRHNEQFF. CDR3 nucleotide sequence: TGTGCCAGCAGTCACTCTAGCGGGAGACACAATGAGCAGTTCTTC.

The chain employs TRBV19 and TRBJ1-5, with TRBD1 as a possible D gene (5 bases). There are 13 residues in the CDR3. The germline V gene has CDR1 LNHDA and CDR2 SQIVND (reference sequence). The ends were cut back, 1 base at V and 16 bases at J, with 17 bases in the middle. The CDR3 coding sequence is TGTGCCAGTAGTATAGTTTGGCGGACAATTAAACATTTT. Amino acids: CASSIVWRTIKHF. Complete variable domain (other parts from reference TRBV19 and TRBJ1-5): DGGITQSPKYLFRKEGQNVTLSCEQNLNHDAMYWYRQDPGQGLRLIYYSQIVNDFQKGDIAEGYSVSREKKESFPLTVTSAQKNPTAFYLCASSIVWRTIKHFGDGTRLSIL.